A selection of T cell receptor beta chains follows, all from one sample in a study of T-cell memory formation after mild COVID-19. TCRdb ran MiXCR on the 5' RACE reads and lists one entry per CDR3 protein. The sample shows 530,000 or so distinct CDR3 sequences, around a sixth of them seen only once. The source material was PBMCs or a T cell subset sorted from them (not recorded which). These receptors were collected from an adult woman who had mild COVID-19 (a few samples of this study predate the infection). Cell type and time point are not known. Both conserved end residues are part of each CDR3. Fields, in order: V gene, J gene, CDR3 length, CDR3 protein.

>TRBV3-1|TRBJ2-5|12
CASSPPKETQYF
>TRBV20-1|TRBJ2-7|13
CSASPGMPYEQYF
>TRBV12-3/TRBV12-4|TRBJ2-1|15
CASLGRTGGGDEQFF
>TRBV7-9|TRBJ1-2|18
CASSLLPGNGTGNYGYTF
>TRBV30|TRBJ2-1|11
CAWRRNNEQFF
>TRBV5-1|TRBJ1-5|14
CASSWGDRPGPQHF
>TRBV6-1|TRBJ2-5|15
CASSDSFGGQETQYF
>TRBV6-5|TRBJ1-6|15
CASSYNRQGYSPLHF
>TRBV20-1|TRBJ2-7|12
CSADRGVYEQYF
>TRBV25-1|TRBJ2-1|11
CASSEYNEQFF
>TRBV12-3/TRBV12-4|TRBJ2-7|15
CASSLGDNVRVEQYF
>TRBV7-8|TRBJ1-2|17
CASSFSISLDLHYGYTF
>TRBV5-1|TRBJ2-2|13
CASSMPMPGELFF
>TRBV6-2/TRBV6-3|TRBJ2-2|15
CASSYLQLNTGELFF